Shown below are 18 T cell receptor beta chains from a single sample sequenced in a study of metastatic and nonmetastatic thyroid tumors. TCRdb reassembled clones from the PCR reads with MiXCR. Of around 22,000 clones listed, approximately 20% are singletons. No patient had received any treatment before thyroid surgery. The sequenced sample was blood. The source of these receptors is a female donor with papillary thyroid cancer or a benign thyroid nodule (not recorded which). Some clones in this sample may be carry-over from other donors' samples.

The chain couples TRBV6-1 to TRBJ2-7; D possibly corresponds to TRBD2 (5 bases). In germline, CDR1 is MNHNS, CDR2 SASEGT. The CDR3 is 16 residues long. V was shortened by 2 bases and J by 1 base, with 15 bases between the two germline ends. The CDR3 region has the DNA TGTGCCAGCAGTGAATCCGTGACTAAGCATTCCTACGAGCAGTACTTC. Translating gives CASSESVTKHSYEQYF.

The rearrangement uses TRBV6-1 and TRBJ2-7; 7 bases match TRBD2. CDR1 is MNHNS and CDR2 is SASEGT in the germline V gene. This CDR3 contains 15 residues. V trimming: 5 bases; J trimming: 2 bases; junction bases outside the gene matches: 9. Written as DNA, the CDR3 is TGTGCCAGCAGTCCGCTCGCGGGAGTGACCTACGAGCAGTACTTC. It yields the protein CASSPLAGVTYEQYF.

The rearrangement links TRBV24-1 to TRBJ1-1; D not resolved. In germline, CDR1 is KGHDR, CDR2 SFDVKD. Trimming left V 9 bases short and J 9 bases short, with 19 bases between. This CDR3 contains 13 residues. The CDR3: CATQGTAKGQAFF. CDR3 sequence (DNA): TGTGCCACCCAAGGTACTGCCAAAGGTCAAGCTTTCTTT.

This CDR3 reads CASSDSSENEQFF. As DNA, the CDR3 is TGTGCCAGCAGTGACTCGAGTGAAAATGAGCAGTTCTTC. The chain couples TRBV6-4 to TRBJ2-1, with D uncertain. In germline, CDR1 is MRHNA, CDR2 SNTAGT. V was pared by 0 bases and J by 7 bases, with 7 bases between. CDR3 length: 13 amino acids.

This clone has more than one count but fewer than ten. This may stem from a read error, because a much larger clone lies one nucleotide away. The genes are TRBV4-1 and TRBJ2-5, with unresolved D. In germline, CDR1 is MGHRA, CDR2 YSYEKL. The CDR3 is 14 residues long. V lost 3 bases and J 5 bases, leaving 13 bases between the germline ends. CDR3 protein: CASSHLDVEETQYF. In nucleotides, the CDR3 is TGCGCCAGCAGCCACCTGGACGTGGAGGAGACCCAGTACTTC.

Within the sample, this clone is medium-sized (0.01 to 0.1%). The gene calls are TRBV6-8 and TRBJ2-1; D ambiguous. CDR1 and CDR2 from the germline V gene are MNHGY and SAAAGT. This CDR3 is built from 13 residues. The V gene lost 8 bases and the J gene lost 3 bases, with 11 bases spanning the gap. The CDR3 is CASRARDYNEQFF. In DNA, the CDR3 is TGTGCCAGCCGGGCGAGAGACTACAATGAGCAGTTCTTC.

This clone was detected many times. The V call is TRBV30, the J call TRBJ2-7; D call uncertain. There are 13 residues in the CDR3. Trimming pared 0 bases from V and 7 bases from J, leaving 13 bases between. CDR1 and CDR2 (germline): GTSNPN, SVGIG (reference sequence). The CDR3 DNA reads TGTGCCTGGAGTGTGGGCCTTCTGGGTGAGCAGTACTTC. Translation: CAWSVGLLGEQYF.

Note on this clone: This CDR3 is missing its conserved last phenylalanine or tryptophan, likely due to a read error. The rearrangement joins TRBV2 to TRBJ1-2; 7 bases fit TRBD1. Looked up from germline, CDR1 is SNHLY and CDR2 is FYNNEI. The CDR3 runs to 13 residues. V lost 7 bases to trimming and J lost 7 bases; unmatched junction nucleotides: 9. The chain's CDR3 is CASKSWTGFGYTV. The CDR3 DNA is TGTGCCAGCAAATCCTGGACAGGATTTGGCTACACCGTC.

This clone was detected many times. The chain is built from TRBV30 and TRBJ1-6; 9 bases match TRBD1. Germline V gene lookup returns CDR1 GTSNPN and CDR2 SVGIG (reference sequence). The CDR3 covers 15 residues. Trimming cost V 5 bases and J 6 bases; bases outside gene matches: 8. CDR3 nucleotide sequence: TGTGCCTGGGGTTATCGGGACAGGGTTAATTCACCCCTCCACTTT. Translated, it gives CAWGYRDRVNSPLHF.

Sample share makes this clone medium-sized. The chain links TRBV28 to TRBJ2-7; D gene unclear. Germline CDR1 and CDR2: MDHEN and SYDVKM. CDR3 length equals 11 residues. Trimming cost V 3 bases and J 4 bases, with 4 bases left between them. CDR3 sequence: CASSFQYEQYF. Written as DNA, the CDR3 is TGTGCCAGCAGTTTCCAGTACGAGCAGTACTTC. Using reference TRBV28 and TRBJ2-7 for the parts outside the CDR3, the full variable domain is DVKVTQSSRYLVKRTGEKVFLECVQDMDHENMFWYRQDPGLGLRLIYFSYDVKMKEKGDIPEGYSVSREKKERFSLILESASTNQTSMYLCASSFQYEQYFGPGTRLTVT.

The chain couples TRBV12-3 or TRBV12-4 to TRBJ1-2, with D unresolved. Trimming left V 4 bases short and J 6 bases short, with 9 bases between. The CDR3 totals 12 residues. The CDR3 is CASSYPGNGYTF. CDR3 nucleotide sequence: TGTGCCAGCAGTTATCCGGGGAATGGCTACACCTTC.

This clone has ten or more counts. This chain connects TRBV5-1 to TRBJ1-5; no reliable D call. Trimming removed 2 bases from V and 12 bases from J, with 6 bases in between. The CDR3 has 10 residues. Germline V gives CDR1 SGHRS, CDR2 YFSETQ. The CDR3 protein is CASSFGFQHF. DNA for the CDR3: TGCGCCAGCAGCTTCGGATTCCAGCATTTT.

V usage is TRBV7-9 and J usage is TRBJ2-7; 8 bases map to TRBD2. Per germline, CDR1 SEHNR and CDR2 FQNEAQ (reference sequence). The CDR3 is 13 residues long. Unmatched junction bases numbered 3, after V lost 5 bases and J lost 3 bases. This CDR3 reads CASSPREGYEQYF. CDR3 coding DNA: TGTGCCAGCAGCCCCCGGGAGGGCTACGAGCAGTACTTC.

This clone was seen many times. The chain has TRBV7-9 and TRBJ2-7, with D perhaps matching TRBD1 (6 bases). The germline V and J ends were trimmed by 8 bases and 3 bases, with 14 bases remaining between them. CDR3 length equals 13 residues. From germline, CDR1 is SEHNR and CDR2 FQNEAQ (reference sequence). CDR3 protein: CASSGQVGYEQYF. The DNA of the CDR3 is TGTGCCAGCTCGGGACAAGTGGGCTACGAGCAGTACTTC.

This clone is judged medium-sized. CDR3 in amino acids: CASVPLGSNQPQHF. Written as DNA, the CDR3 is TGTGCCAGCGTCCCATTGGGTAGCAATCAGCCCCAGCATTTT. The V and J genes are TRBV6-1 and TRBJ1-5, with D unclear. Trimming removed 8 bases from V and 0 bases from J, with 11 bases in between. CDR1 and CDR2 from the germline V gene are MNHNS and SASEGT. CDR3 length: 14 amino acids.

This clone was seen many times. V usage is TRBV11-1 and J usage is TRBJ1-1; tentatively, D is TRBD1 (6 bases). Germline assignment: CDR1 SGHAT and CDR2 FQDESV (reference sequence). The ends were cut back, 5 bases at V and 1 base at J, with 20 bases in the middle. CDR3 length equals 17 residues. The CDR3 is CASSTPPGEGGNTEAFF. CDR3 DNA sequence: TGTGCCAGCAGCACACCCCCAGGGGAGGGTGGGAACACTGAAGCTTTCTTT.

Comments on this clone: In this CDR3 the conserved last residue, phenylalanine or tryptophan, is missing, so a read error is likely. V gene TRBV20-1 combines with J gene TRBJ2-3, with 9 positions matching TRBD2. The CDR3 runs 18 residues. Unmatched junction bases numbered 14, after V lost 4 bases and J lost 0 bases. The V gene's germline CDR1 is DFQATT and CDR2 SNEGSKA (reference sequence). Here the CDR3 reads CSAKRGLAPDLSTDTQYI. In nucleotides, the CDR3 is TGCAGTGCTAAGAGAGGACTAGCGCCCGACCTTAGCACAGATACGCAGTATATT.

For this clone: One junction end does not reproduce the germline sequence, and a read error may be involved. This chain connects TRBV3-1 to TRBJ2-7; D is uncertain. This CDR3 has 12 residues. Germline V gene data show CDR1 as LGHDT and CDR2 as YNNKEL (reference sequence). The CDR3 is CANSQEPYEQYF. CDR3 sequence (DNA): TGCGCCAACAGCCAAGAGCCCTACGAGCAGTACTTC.